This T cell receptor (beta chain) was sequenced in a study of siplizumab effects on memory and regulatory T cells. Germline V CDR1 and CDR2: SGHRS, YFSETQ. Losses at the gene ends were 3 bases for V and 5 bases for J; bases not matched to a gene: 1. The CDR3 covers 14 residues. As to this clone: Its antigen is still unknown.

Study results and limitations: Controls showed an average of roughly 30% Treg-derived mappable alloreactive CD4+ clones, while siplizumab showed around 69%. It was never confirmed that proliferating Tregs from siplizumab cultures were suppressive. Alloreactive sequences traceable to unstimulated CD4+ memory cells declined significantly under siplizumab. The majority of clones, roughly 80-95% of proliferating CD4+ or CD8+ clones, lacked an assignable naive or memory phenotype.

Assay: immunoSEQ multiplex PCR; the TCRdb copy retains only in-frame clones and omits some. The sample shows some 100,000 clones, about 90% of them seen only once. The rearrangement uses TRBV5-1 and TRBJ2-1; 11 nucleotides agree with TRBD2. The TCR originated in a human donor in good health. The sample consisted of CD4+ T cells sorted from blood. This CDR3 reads CASSSSGGHNEQFF. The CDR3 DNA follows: TGCGCCAGCAGCTCTAGCGGGGGGCACAATGAGCAGTTCTTC.